Each of the 13 T cell receptor beta chains below was sequenced from the same sample in a study of T cell responses to AZD1222 COVID-19 vaccine. Some clones are missing from TCRdb's copy, which holds only in-frame ones; the method was immunoSEQ multiplex PCR. The sample shows 200,000 or so clones, approximately 93% of them seen only once. Source: peripheral blood, taken 28 days after the second AZD1222 dose. These receptors all come from an adult who received the AZD1222 COVID-19 vaccine.

V gene TRBV18 combines with J gene TRBJ1-5; D unresolved. Trimming shortened V by 1 base and J by 0 bases, and 10 bases separated the two germline ends. The CDR3 is made up of 16 amino acids. CDR1 and CDR2 (germline): KGHSH, LQKENI. CDR3 sequence reads: CASSPQGTYSNQPQHF. The CDR3 DNA reads TGTGCCAGCTCACCACAAGGAACTTATAGCAATCAGCCCCAGCATTTT.

The rearrangement joins TRBV7-8 to TRBJ2-7; 7 nucleotides agree with TRBD1. This CDR3 region has 12 residues. From germline, CDR1 is SGHVS and CDR2 FQNEAQ. The V and J ends lost 3 bases and 5 bases, in that order; junction bases with no gene match: 1. As DNA, the CDR3 is TGTGCCAGCAGCTTTGGGACAGACGAGCAGTACTTC. It specifies CASSFGTDEQYF. The whole variable domain, remainder taken from reference TRBV7-8 and TRBJ2-7, is GAGVSQSPRYKVAKRGQDVALRCDPISGHVSLFWYQQALGQGPEFLTYFQNEAQLDKSGLPSDRFFAERPEGSVSTLKIQRTQQEDSAVYLCASSFGTDEQYFGPGTRLTVT.

This clone was observed once. The V gene is TRBV7-9, the J gene TRBJ2-7; 9 nucleotides match TRBD1. The CDR3 runs to 15 residues. Germline loops: CDR1 SEHNR, CDR2 FQNEAQ (reference sequence). With V trimmed by 5 bases and J by 6 bases, 11 bases remained unmatched. The CDR3 region has the DNA TGTGCCAGCAGCCTAAGGAGACAGGGGGTAGTCGAGCAGTACTTC. Residues: CASSLRRQGVVEQYF.

This clone has more than one count but fewer than ten. The chain joins TRBV19 to TRBJ1-5; 9 positions match TRBD1. V gave up 3 bases and J gave up 2 bases; unmatched junction bases: 14. The CDR3 is 19 residues long. Looked up from germline, CDR1 is LNHDA and CDR2 is SQIVND (reference sequence). CDR3 amino acids: CASSIRDRVQFVGNQPQHF. In DNA form, the CDR3 reads TGTGCCAGTAGTATTCGGGACAGGGTCCAATTCGTGGGCAATCAGCCCCAGCATTTT.

This chain connects TRBV29-1 to TRBJ1-4, with 7 bases lining up with TRBD1. Germline V gene sequence: CDR1 SQVTM, CDR2 ANQGSEA. The length of the CDR3 is 12 residues. The junction had 2 bases not matched to a gene; V was cut back by 7 bases and J by 3 bases. CDR3 protein: CSGGQANEKLFF. Here the CDR3 DNA reads TGCAGCGGCGGACAGGCTAATGAAAAACTGTTTTTT.

V usage is TRBV30 and J usage is TRBJ1-5, with D possibly matching TRBD1 (5 bases). Between the trimmed V and J ends, which lost 1 base and 3 bases, there was a span of 7 bases. Per the germline V gene, CDR1 is GTSNPN and CDR2 is SVGIG (reference sequence). The CDR3 runs to 13 residues. CDR3 in DNA: TGTGCCTGGAGTGAACAGGTCAATCAGCCCCAGCATTTT. Its translation: CAWSEQVNQPQHF.

The V gene is TRBV5-1, the J gene TRBJ1-3, with 8 nucleotides matching TRBD1. The CDR3 extends over 15 amino acids. V gave up 4 bases and J gave up 2 bases; unmatched junction bases: 5. CDR1 SGHRS and CDR2 YFSETQ come from the germline V gene. The CDR3 protein is CASSEGQATGNTIYF. CDR3 DNA: TGCGCCAGCAGCGAGGGACAGGCGACTGGAAACACCATATATTTT.

Worth noting for this clone: The germline gene is not matched at one end of the junction; a read error may be the cause. The V and J genes are TRBV6-1 and TRBJ1-5; D uncertain. Germline assignment: CDR1 MNHNS and CDR2 SASEGT. This CDR3 contains 12 residues. The CDR3 region has the DNA TGTGCCAGCAGTGAGGGCAACCAGCCCCAGCATTTT. It yields the protein CASSEGNQPQHF.

The chain employs TRBV7-9 and TRBJ2-1, with TRBD1 identical over 8 bases. The CDR3 sequence is 15 residues long. CDR1 is SEHNR and CDR2 is FQNEAQ in the germline V gene (reference sequence). V was clipped by 2 bases and J by 6 bases; unmatched bases: 6. The CDR3 loop reads CASSLFRTGSNEQFF. The CDR3, as DNA: TGTGCCAGCAGCTTATTCCGGACAGGGAGCAATGAGCAGTTCTTC.

This chain links TRBV12-3 or TRBV12-4 with TRBJ1-1, with TRBD1 as a possible D gene (6 bases). The CDR3 runs to 13 residues. Trimming left V 5 bases short and J 10 bases short, with 17 bases between. The CDR3 sequence: CASSRLGGRGAFF. Here the CDR3 DNA reads TGTGCCAGCAGTCGGTTAGGGGGAAGGGGAGCTTTCTTT.

This clone has more than one count but fewer than ten. The J gene is TRBJ1-1, the V gene TRBV11-2; D is unresolved. The ends were cut back, 2 bases at V and 6 bases at J, with 10 bases in the middle. The CDR3 has 13 amino acids. From germline, CDR1 is SGHAT and CDR2 FQNNGV. CDR3 residues: CASSLLPDAEAFF. CDR3 DNA sequence: TGTGCCAGCAGCTTATTACCGGACGCTGAAGCTTTCTTT.

The chain couples TRBV18 to TRBJ1-1, with a possible D match to TRBD1 (6 bases). The CDR3 has 15 amino acids. V was trimmed by 5 bases and J by 0 bases, leaving 13 bases between them. Germline values: CDR1 KGHSH, CDR2 LQKENI. The CDR3 sequence: CASSTTRTVNTEAFF. CDR3 DNA sequence: TGTGCCAGCTCAACAACTAGGACAGTGAACACTGAAGCTTTCTTT.

Only one count was recorded for this clone. This chain connects TRBV5-1 to TRBJ2-3; 8 bases line up with TRBD2. The CDR3 runs to 16 residues. Germline V gene data show CDR1 as SGHRS and CDR2 as YFSETQ. With 2 bases clipped from V and 3 bases from J, the junction kept 8 bases outside the gene matches. CDR3 amino acids: CASSLTGGPSTDTQYF. The CDR3 DNA sequence: TGCGCCAGCAGCTTAACGGGGGGGCCGTCGACAGATACGCAGTATTTT.